Shown below are 29 T cell receptor beta chains from a single sample sequenced in a study of Graves' ophthalmopathy and Graves' hyperthyroidism. TCR beta CDR3 amplification used RNA transcripts. Amplification began with first-round RT-PCR using HTBI primers, then second-round multiplex PCR was performed. TCRdb analysed the multiplex PCR reads with MiXCR anew, one entry per CDR3 protein. The data contain some 390,000 distinct CDR3 sequences, 15% to 20% of them singletons. Material: peripheral blood. Receptors originate from a young woman with Graves' ophthalmopathy.

This clonotype has a count of ten or more. The chain joins TRBV12-3 or TRBV12-4 to TRBJ2-5; TRBD1 agrees at 7 bases. Losses at the gene ends were 5 bases for V and 11 bases for J; bases not matched to a gene: 5. The CDR3 sequence is 11 residues long. The CDR3 loop reads CASSPDRVQYF. The CDR3 DNA is TGTGCCAGCAGTCCCGACAGGGTACAGTACTTC.

This clonotype was recorded many times. This chain joins TRBV6-2 or TRBV6-3 and TRBJ2-5, with D perhaps being TRBD1 or TRBD2 (5 bases each). Trimming took off 7 bases at V and 6 bases at J, with 15 bases between the two ends. The germline V gene has CDR1 MNHEY and CDR2 SVGEGT. The CDR3 length is 13 residues. CDR3 bases: TGTGCCAGCACCGCCGGGACCGTAAAGACCCAGTACTTC. Translated, it gives CASTAGTVKTQYF.

This clonotype was counted at least ten times. The chain uses TRBV6-1 and TRBJ1-1; D gene uncertain. Trimming pared 5 bases from V and 6 bases from J, leaving 19 bases between. The CDR3 contains 15 residues. Germline loops: CDR1 MNHNS, CDR2 SASEGT. In nucleotides, the CDR3 is TGTGCCAGCAGTCTTCGGACCAACTATCCCCCTGAAGCTTTCTTT. It translates to CASSLRTNYPPEAFF.

This clonotype came up many times. This sequence joins TRBV12-3 or TRBV12-4 and TRBJ1-5; D perhaps matches TRBD1 (5 bases). V was trimmed by 4 bases and J by 14 bases, leaving 18 bases between them. The CDR3 runs to 13 residues. As DNA, the CDR3 is TGTGCCAGCAGTTCATATTCAGGGCCCCCTAAGCATTTT. Protein: CASSSYSGPPKHF.

This clonotype was seen repeatedly, ten times or more. A read error is possible here, since a much larger clone lies one base away. V usage is TRBV7-3 and J usage is TRBJ2-2; D may be TRBD1 (6 bases). The CDR3 spans 15 residues. V was shortened by 2 bases and J by 1 base, with 8 bases between the two germline ends. Per the germline V gene, CDR1 is SGHTA and CDR2 is FQGTGA. The CDR3 reads CASSLLGQNTGELFF. CDR3 in DNA: TGTGCCAGCAGCTTATTGGGACAGAACACCGGGGAGCTGTTTTTT.

The sample holds many counts of this clonotype. One end of the junction varies from germline; a read error may be responsible. This chain uses TRBV15 with TRBJ2-4; 8 bases agree with TRBD1. The germline V gene encodes CDR1 LNHNV and CDR2 YYDKDF (reference sequence). The CDR3 is 15 residues long. The CDR3 DNA reads TGTGCCACCAGTAGAGGCGACAGGGGTGTAAACATTCAGTACTTC. Protein: CATSRGDRGVNIQYF.

V is TRBV30 and J is TRBJ2-2; 9 nucleotides agree with TRBD1. CDR1 GTSNPN and CDR2 SVGIG come from the germline V gene (reference sequence). The ends lost 8 bases at V and 7 bases at J; junction bases unmatched: 11. The CDR3 sequence is 14 residues long. The CDR3 reads CAAAGQGYIGELFF. The CDR3, as DNA: TGTGCCGCGGCGGGACAGGGATATATCGGGGAGCTGTTTTTT.

This clonotype has at least ten counts. The chain employs TRBV6-1 and TRBJ2-5; D perhaps matches TRBD1 (6 bases). This CDR3 comprises 13 residues. Germline-derived CDR1 and CDR2 are MNHNS and SASEGT. The ends were cut back, 6 bases at V and 5 bases at J, with 13 bases in the middle. CDR3 residues: CASSDRSPETQYF. The CDR3 coding sequence is TGTGCCAGCAGCGACAGGTCTCCGGAGACCCAGTACTTC.

Many counts were recorded for this clonotype. The chain recombines TRBV30 with TRBJ1-5; D might be TRBD1 (5 bases). V dropped 0 bases and J dropped 9 bases, with 12 bases sitting between them. There are 13 residues in the CDR3. CDR1 GTSNPN and CDR2 SVGIG come from the germline V gene (reference sequence). Here the CDR3 DNA reads TGTGCCTGGAGTGTAATGGGGGTATGGCCCCAGCATTTT. It is translated as CAWSVMGVWPQHF. Drawing the rest from reference TRBV30 and TRBJ1-5, the complete variable domain is SQTIHQWPATLVQPVGSPLSLECTVEGTSNPNLYWYRQAAGRGLQLLFYSVGIGQISSEVPQNLSASRPQDRQFILSSKKLLLSDSGFYLCAWSVMGVWPQHFGDGTRLSIL.

There are many counts of this clonotype. This is likely a read error, given that the CDR3 carries no conserved phenylalanine or tryptophan at its end. The CDR3 coding sequence is TGTGCCAGCAGTTTTGGGACTGTAGGATCCGGGGAGCTGTTTCTT. It codes for CASSFGTVGSGELFL. This chain uses TRBV28 with TRBJ2-2, with D possibly TRBD2 on 6 matching bases. Germline V gene data show CDR1 as MDHEN and CDR2 as SYDVKM. The CDR3 spans 15 residues. V was shortened by 3 bases and J by 6 bases, with 14 bases between the two germline ends.

This clonotype was found many times. The chain links TRBV6-4 to TRBJ1-1, with D possibly TRBD1 on 6 matching bases. This CDR3 region has 17 residues. Germline assignment: CDR1 MRHNA and CDR2 SNTAGT. The V gene lost 6 bases and the J gene lost 1 base, with 21 bases spanning the gap. The CDR3 is CASSRGRRRRENTEAFF. In nucleotides, the CDR3 is TGTGCCAGCAGCAGGGGCAGGCGGAGAAGAGAGAACACTGAAGCTTTCTTT.

The chain combines TRBV6-2 or TRBV6-3 with TRBJ2-7, with a tentative D call TRBD1 (5 bases). In germline, CDR1 is MNHEY, CDR2 SVGEGT. This CDR3 contains 13 residues. The V end was cut by 4 bases, the J end by 3 bases, with 10 bases between. The chain's CDR3 is CASSWGRDYEQYF. CDR3 nucleotides: TGTGCCAGCAGTTGGGGCAGAGACTACGAGCAGTACTTC.

This clonotype was detected ten times or more. The gene calls are TRBV7-2 and TRBJ2-5, with D perhaps TRBD2 (6 bases). The germline CDR1 and CDR2 sequences are SGHTA and FQGNSA. The CDR3 contains 13 residues. The V end lost 5 bases, the J end lost 3 bases, and 10 bases lay between the germline ends. Here the CDR3 reads CASSKKREETQYF. The CDR3 DNA is TGTGCCAGCAGCAAAAAGCGGGAAGAGACCCAGTACTTC.

V usage is TRBV30 and J usage is TRBJ2-5; 7 bases line up with TRBD1. The germline V gene has CDR1 GTSNPN and CDR2 SVGIG (reference sequence). V trimming: 1 base; J trimming: 4 bases; junction bases outside the gene matches: 6. The length of the CDR3 is 14 residues. CDR3 sequence: CAWSGGGGGETQYF. In DNA form, the CDR3 reads TGTGCCTGGAGTGGAGGGGGCGGAGGAGAGACCCAGTACTTC.

This clonotype was seen at least ten times. V and J are TRBV28 and TRBJ2-1, with 7 bases identical to TRBD1. Germline assignment: CDR1 MDHEN and CDR2 SYDVKM. This CDR3 is 15 amino acids long. With 9 bases clipped from V and 4 bases from J, the junction kept 12 bases outside the gene matches. The CDR3: CASDTGEPPYNEQFF. The CDR3 DNA reads as TGTGCCAGTGACACAGGGGAACCACCTTACAATGAGCAGTTCTTC.

This clonotype was picked up many times. At one boundary the junction diverges from the germline segment, which might be a read error. This rearrangement joins TRBV25-1 to TRBJ2-7, with TRBD2 matching 8 bases. Germline V lookup: CDR1 MGHDK, CDR2 SYGVNS. This CDR3 spans 15 amino acids. This chain's CDR3 is CVSSELGTSIYEQYF. CDR3 nucleotides: TGTGTCAGCAGTGAATTGGGGACTAGTATCTACGAGCAGTACTTC.

This clonotype was detected ten times or more. V gene TRBV12-3 or TRBV12-4 combines with J gene TRBJ1-5; 10 nucleotides agree with TRBD1. This CDR3 is 17 amino acids long. The trim removed 7 bases at V and 6 bases at J, leaving 15 bases unmatched. Here the CDR3 reads CASMGIRQGAQSQPQHF. CDR3 coding DNA: TGTGCCAGCATGGGGATCCGACAGGGGGCGCAAAGTCAGCCCCAGCATTTT.

V usage is TRBV5-1 and J usage is TRBJ2-7; 8 bases are shared with TRBD1. The length of the CDR3 is 15 residues. With V trimmed by 0 bases and J by 4 bases, 6 bases remained unmatched. The germline gives CDR1 SGHRS, CDR2 YFSETQ. The CDR3 nucleotides are TGCGCCAGCAGCTTGGATTCAGGGGGCGGGTACGAGCAGTACTTC. This translates into CASSLDSGGGYEQYF. The full variable domain, with the rest looked up from reference TRBV5-1 and TRBJ2-7, is KAGVTQTPRYLIKTRGQQVTLSCSPISGHRSVSWYQQTPGQGLQFLFEYFSETQRNKGNFPGRFSGRQFSNSRSEMNVSTLELGDSALYLCASSLDSGGGYEQYFGPGTRLTVT.

This clonotype was seen a few times. The chain joins TRBV6-1 to TRBJ2-5; TRBD1 aligns across 7 bases. The CDR3 has 14 residues. Germline trimming cut 7 bases from V and 5 bases from J; bases unmatched to any gene: 10. The V gene's germline CDR1 is MNHNS and CDR2 SASEGT. CDR3 nucleotides: TGTGCCAGCATCCAAGAGGGGGCGTGGGAGACCCAGTACTTC. It encodes CASIQEGAWETQYF.

This clonotype was found many times. V usage is TRBV3-1 and J usage is TRBJ1-2; D ambiguous. The V end lost 0 bases, the J end lost 7 bases, and 9 bases lay between the germline ends. This CDR3 spans 13 amino acids. From germline, CDR1 is LGHDT and CDR2 YNNKEL (reference sequence). The CDR3 is CASSQDLGRGYTF. For the CDR3, the DNA is TGTGCCAGCAGCCAAGATCTTGGACGTGGCTACACCTTC.

This clonotype was seen at least ten times. The CDR3 end shows no conserved phenylalanine or tryptophan, and so a read error is likely. The genes are TRBV29-1 and TRBJ1-6; TRBD1 matches 8 bases. Germline lookup yields CDR1 SQVTM and CDR2 ANQGSEA. The CDR3 spans 14 residues. The V segment lost 6 bases and the J segment 5 bases; nucleotides outside the gene matches: 6. The CDR3 sequence is CSVRTGRDNSPLHL. Written as DNA, the CDR3 is TGCAGCGTACGGACAGGGAGAGATAATTCACCCCTCCACCTT.

This clonotype was found a few times. The rearrangement links TRBV20-1 to TRBJ2-2; 9 bases line up with TRBD1. This CDR3 comprises 14 residues. Germline CDR1 reads DFQATT; CDR2 reads SNEGSKA (reference sequence). J was trimmed by 7 bases and V by 6 bases; bases with no gene match: 9. The CDR3 DNA reads as TGCAGTGCGGGCTGGACAGGGGCGGGCGGGGAGCTGTTTTTT. It yields the protein CSAGWTGAGGELFF.

This clonotype was seen repeatedly, ten times or more. CDR3 residues: CASSYSGGGNIQYF. CDR3 DNA: TGTGCCAGCAGTTACTCTGGGGGGGGGAACATTCAGTACTTC. The chain has TRBV6-5 and TRBJ2-4, with 7 bases fitting TRBD2. This CDR3 has 14 amino acids. Germline CDR1 and CDR2: MNHEY and SVGAGI. The V gene end was trimmed by 0 bases and the J gene end by 7 bases; junction bases not matched to a gene: 3.

In its sample, this clonotype was seen many times. The V call is TRBV12-3 or TRBV12-4, the J call TRBJ2-2; D is undetermined. The V gene lost 2 bases and the J gene lost 1 base, with 11 bases spanning the gap. The CDR3 is made up of 16 amino acids. CDR3 residues: CASSLRLSKNTGELFF. The CDR3 bases are TGTGCCAGCAGTTTAAGACTTTCGAAGAACACCGGGGAGCTGTTTTTT.

This clonotype appeared many times. This chain links TRBV4-1 with TRBJ1-5, with 9 bases that match TRBD1. Germline CDR1 and CDR2: MGHRA and YSYEKL. With V trimmed by 0 bases and J by 4 bases, 4 bases remained unmatched. The CDR3 is made up of 16 amino acids. This chain's CDR3 is CASSQDQTGGNQPQHF. CDR3 nucleotide sequence: TGCGCCAGCAGCCAAGACCAGACAGGGGGTAATCAGCCCCAGCATTTT.

This clonotype was recorded many times. This chain uses TRBV25-1 with TRBJ1-1, with 12 bases that match TRBD1. Germline V lookup: CDR1 MGHDK, CDR2 SYGVNS. The CDR3 extends over 16 amino acids. V shed 4 bases, J shed 6 bases, and the junction held 9 bases outside the gene matches. This CDR3 reads CASSARDRGRSAEAFF. The CDR3 region has the DNA TGTGCCAGCAGTGCCCGGGACAGGGGGCGATCGGCTGAAGCTTTCTTT.

This clonotype was recorded at least ten times. The chain joins TRBV7-2 to TRBJ1-6; D gene unclear. The V end was cut by 4 bases, the J end by 7 bases, with 23 bases between. This CDR3 region has 18 residues. Germline CDR1 reads SGHTA; CDR2 reads FQGNSA. The CDR3 DNA reads TGTGCCAGCAGCTCTACCTTCGGGAGGGATCTACTGAATTCACCCCTCCACTTT. Translation gives CASSSTFGRDLLNSPLHF.

This clonotype has a count of ten or more. This chain connects TRBV6-5 to TRBJ2-7; no clear D gene. Germline CDR1 MNHEY, CDR2 SVGAGI. There are 15 residues in the CDR3. With 1 base removed from V and 3 bases from J, the gap between germline ends came to 13 bases. This CDR3 reads CASSYLSLKGYEQYF. The DNA of the CDR3 is TGTGCCAGCAGTTACTTGTCGTTGAAGGGCTACGAGCAGTACTTC.

This clonotype was seen at least ten times. The chain uses TRBV12-3 or TRBV12-4 and TRBJ1-3; D not resolved. Trimming pared 11 bases from V and 0 bases from J, leaving 14 bases between. This CDR3 has 14 amino acids. CDR3 bases: TGTGCCGGATGGACGGAGAGCTCTGGAAACACCATATATTTT. Its translation: CAGWTESSGNTIYF.